The 5 T cell receptor beta chains presented below share a single source sample, sequenced in a study of spatial heterogeneity in lung cancer. TCRdb independently ran MiXCR on the 5' RACE reads; one entry per CDR3 protein. The sample has approximately 92,000 distinct CDR3 sequences; approximately 12% are singletons. Time point meaning: sample taken at primary tumor resection. The sequencing here drew on PBMCs, taken at surgery. The receptors originated from a male donor with early-stage non-small cell lung cancer.

This clonotype came up many times. The chain is built from TRBV20-1 and TRBJ2-1; D is ambiguous. Per germline, CDR1 DFQATT and CDR2 SNEGSKA (reference sequence). The CDR3 length is 13 residues. V was clipped by 2 bases and J by 5 bases, with 10 bases between them. The CDR3 sequence is CSARLQPDNEQFF. The CDR3 DNA sequence: TGCAGTGCTAGACTTCAGCCCGACAATGAGCAGTTCTTC.

This clonotype was detected once. The chain couples TRBV2 to TRBJ2-1, with 7 positions matching TRBD2. CDR3 length: 17 residues. Germline-derived CDR1 and CDR2 are SNHLY and FYNNEI. With 4 bases clipped from V and 0 bases from J, the junction kept 9 bases outside the gene matches. For the CDR3, the DNA is TGTGCCAGCAGTGGAACCTCGGGAGGAAACTCCTACAATGAGCAGTTCTTC. Its translation: CASSGTSGGNSYNEQFF. The whole variable domain, filled in from reference TRBV2 and TRBJ2-1, reads EPEVTQTPSHQVTQMGQEVILRCVPISNHLYFYWYRQILGQKVEFLVSFYNNEISEKSEIFDDQFSVERPDGSNFTLKIRSTKLEDSAMYFCASSGTSGGNSYNEQFFGPGTRLTVL.

This rearrangement joins TRBV6-2 or TRBV6-3 to TRBJ2-3, with D unclear. Germline CDR1 is MNHEY and CDR2 is SVGEGT. The CDR3 totals 13 residues. The V end lost 2 bases, the J end lost 8 bases, and 11 bases lay between the germline ends. The CDR3 protein is CASSYQGDVTQYF. The CDR3 DNA reads TGTGCCAGCAGTTACCAAGGAGACGTTACGCAGTATTTT.

This clonotype was detected only a few times. This sequence joins TRBV4-1 and TRBJ2-5, with 9 bases matching TRBD1. The CDR3 length is 18 residues. Germline CDR1 is MGHRA and CDR2 is YSYEKL. J gave up 4 bases and V 1 base, and 13 bases lay outside the gene matches. CDR3 region: CASSQVGFSGQGRETQYF. Written as DNA, the CDR3 is TGCGCCAGCAGCCAAGTAGGTTTCTCGGGACAGGGAAGAGAGACCCAGTACTTC.

This clonotype was observed a few times. The gene calls are TRBV6-2 or TRBV6-3 and TRBJ1-4; D gene uncertain. CDR3 length: 13 amino acids. V was shortened by 10 bases and J by 5 bases, with 14 bases between the two germline ends. Germline loops: CDR1 MNHEY, CDR2 SVGEGT. CDR3 in amino acids: CATEGSRNEKLFF. The CDR3 bases are TGTGCCACCGAGGGCAGCCGAAATGAAAAACTGTTTTTT.